The next 9 T cell receptor beta chains were all read from a single sample in a study of T cells in Graves' hyperthyroidism and ophthalmopathy. RNA transcripts gave rise to amplified TCR beta CDR3 regions. With the HTBI primer set, the TCR CDR3 went through a first round of RT-PCR. TCRdb fed the multiplex PCR reads into MiXCR, producing one record per CDR3 protein. The repertoire holds around 260,000 distinct CDR3 sequences, with 25% as singletons. Material for sequencing was blood. The source of these receptors is a man aged 35-49 years with Graves' hyperthyroidism that later progressed to Graves' ophthalmopathy.

This clonotype occurred many times. V and J are TRBV28 and TRBJ2-7; 11 bases line up with TRBD2. The CDR3 runs to 18 residues. Trimming removed 6 bases from V and 3 bases from J; junction bases left unmatched: 16. From germline, CDR1 is MDHEN and CDR2 SYDVKM. The chain's CDR3 is CASRHNYPLAGGVYEQYF. The CDR3 region has the DNA TGTGCCAGCAGGCATAATTACCCCTTAGCGGGAGGGGTCTACGAGCAGTACTTC.

CDR3 region: CASGTGGNTYEQYF. In DNA form, the CDR3 reads TGTGCTAGTGGAACAGGAGGCAATACCTACGAGCAGTACTTC. The rearrangement links TRBV12-5 to TRBJ2-7; perhaps D is TRBD1 or TRBD2 (5 bases each). This CDR3 has 14 residues. Looked up from germline, CDR1 is LGHNT and CDR2 is FRNRAP. Trimming cost V 6 bases and J 2 bases, with 14 bases left between them.

This clonotype occurred many times. The rearrangement links TRBV20-1 to TRBJ1-5, with TRBD1 matching over 7 bases. The CDR3 sequence is 16 residues long. Looked up from germline, CDR1 is DFQATT and CDR2 is SNEGSKA (reference sequence). Unmatched junction bases numbered 8, after V lost 3 bases and J lost 0 bases. DNA for the CDR3: TGCAGTGCTAGCGTCCTGCAGGGGGATAGCAATCAGCCCCAGCATTTT. It yields the protein CSASVLQGDSNQPQHF.

This clonotype was counted many times. The V call is TRBV11-3, the J call TRBJ2-1; D is uncertain. Germline V gene data show CDR1 as SGHNT and CDR2 as YENEEA. Deletions cut 5 bases from V and 1 base from J, with 6 bases between. The CDR3 extends over 13 amino acids. The CDR3 DNA sequence: TGTGCCAGCAGCGATGGGTCCTACAATGAGCAGTTCTTC. This gives the protein CASSDGSYNEQFF.

This clonotype was found many times. The chain uses TRBV11-2 and TRBJ1-1; perhaps TRBD1 as D (6 bases). Trimming cost V 0 bases and J 4 bases, with 12 bases left between them. The germline V gene encodes CDR1 SGHAT and CDR2 FQNNGV. The CDR3 is made up of 15 amino acids. In nucleotides, the CDR3 is TGTGCCAGCAGCTTAGAGGGGGCGTCGAGCACTGAAGCTTTCTTT. This translates into CASSLEGASSTEAFF.

This clonotype was found many times. The chain joins TRBV2 to TRBJ1-1; maybe TRBD1 (5 bases). V was trimmed by 3 bases and J by 1 base, leaving 12 bases between them. CDR1 is SNHLY, CDR2 FYNNEI, per germline. The CDR3 is 15 amino acids. Here the CDR3 DNA reads TGTGCCAGCAGTGATGGAGGGGCCTCGAACACTGAAGCTTTCTTT. It encodes CASSDGGASNTEAFF.

The chain recombines TRBV12-3 or TRBV12-4 with TRBJ1-3; D is ambiguous. This CDR3 is built from 12 residues. V lost 5 bases to trimming and J lost 8 bases, with 10 bases between them. Here the CDR3 DNA reads TGTGCCAGCAGTGTAACTGGGTACACCATATATTTT. Translation: CASSVTGYTIYF.

The chain combines TRBV19 with TRBJ1-5, with a weak D call TRBD1 (5 bases). V lost 10 bases and J lost 1, with 11 bases in between. CDR3 length: 13 amino acids. Germline values: CDR1 LNHDA, CDR2 SQIVND (reference sequence). CDR3 sequence (DNA): TGTGCCACGGGACGGGAAAGCAATCAGCCCCAGCATTTT. This codes for CATGRESNQPQHF.

CDR3 region: CSAREERTGSPPYEQYF. The CDR3 coding sequence is TGCAGTGCTAGAGAGGAAAGAACAGGGAGCCCTCCCTACGAGCAGTACTTC. The chain combines TRBV20-1 with TRBJ2-7, with a weak D call TRBD1 (6 bases). The V end lost 0 bases, the J end lost 2 bases, and 20 bases lay between the germline ends. CDR1 DFQATT and CDR2 SNEGSKA come from the germline V gene (reference sequence). CDR3 length: 17 amino acids.